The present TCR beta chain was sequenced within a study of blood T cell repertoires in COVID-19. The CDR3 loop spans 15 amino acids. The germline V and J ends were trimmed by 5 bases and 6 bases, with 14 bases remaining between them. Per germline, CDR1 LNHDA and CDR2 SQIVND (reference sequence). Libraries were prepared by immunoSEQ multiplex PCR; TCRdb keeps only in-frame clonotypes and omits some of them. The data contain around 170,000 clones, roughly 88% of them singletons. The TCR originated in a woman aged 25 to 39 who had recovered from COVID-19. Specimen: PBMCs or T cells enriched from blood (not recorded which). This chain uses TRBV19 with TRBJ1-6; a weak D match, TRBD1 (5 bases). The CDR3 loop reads CASSFGRALNSPLHF. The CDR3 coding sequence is TGTGCCAGTAGTTTCGGCAGGGCCCTTAATTCACCCCTCCACTTT.